This T cell receptor (beta chain) is drawn from a study of vaccination and CD4 T cells after COVID-19 (dated by TCRdb to between 2021 and 2022). About the investigation overall: The convalescent cohort comprised six males and four females, including two Hispanic individuals, seven Caucasians, two Asians and one multiracial person. The spike-specific CD4+ TCR repertoire was compared before and after mRNA vaccination in fewer than eleven COVID-19 convalescent patients and a handful of infection-naive healthy vaccine recipients. Overlapping spike peptide pools from SARS-CoV-2 and from the common cold coronaviruses HCoV-NL63, HCoV-OC43 and HCoV-229E were used as culture stimuli. Control cultures received a CEFX viral epitope pool as the positive control, an HIV-1 Nef peptide pool as the negative control, or no peptide. Post-COVID blood samples from convalescent patients were collected a median of approximately 93 days after diagnosis, with a range of about 35 to 180 days. Participants got two doses of the Pfizer-BioNTech BNT162b2 vaccine (n=8) or two doses of the Moderna mRNA-1273 vaccine (n=2). Post-vaccine blood samples were collected a median of around 10 weeks after the second vaccine dose, ranging from roughly 12 to 250 days. Results the study describes overall, beyond this receptor: The median count of SARS-CoV-2-reactive clonotypes went up from some 23 after infection to 30 to 40 after vaccination, although the change was not significant. In convalescent patients, a median roughly 88% of post-vaccine SARS-CoV-2-reactive clones were detected only after vaccination, suggesting vaccine-specific priming. Nearly all vaccine-specific clones in convalescent patients (304 of 307) were mono-reactive for SARS-CoV-2 spike rather than cross-reactive with common cold coronaviruses. The number of convalescent patients in the study was relatively small, and the study did not examine early timepoints following natural infection.

For CDR1 and CDR2, the germline V gene (reference sequence) lists LNHDA and SQIVND. The CDR3 covers 13 residues, taking in both the cysteine and the phenylalanine. Kept here is only the CDR3 DNA, which spans 39 bases and is read in frame from base 1. The germline V and J ends show losses of 7 bases and 5 bases respectively, and no gene match explains 6 bases of the junction. The treatment or condition label, as the study defines it: roughly 11-day PBMC culture with coronavirus spike peptide pools or control peptides (ViraFEST assay). The ViraFEST assay, used in the study, expanded antigen-specific T cells with peptide pools and then identified the expanded clonotypes through TCR sequencing. The absence of prior SARS-CoV-2 infection in healthy vaccine recipients was confirmed by negative nucleocapsid antibody tests before and after vaccination. PBMCs were cultured at roughly 1.8 million per well in IMDM supplemented with approximately 5.3% human AB serum and about 10 IU/ml IL-2, with approximately 10 ug/ml peptide pools added. On days 3 and 7, half of the culture medium was replaced with fresh IL-2-containing medium. Once the cells had been in culture for 9 to 10 days, the EasySep CD4+ T cell isolation kit was used to isolate CD4+ T cells by negative selection. Ficoll-Paque Plus gradient centrifugation was used to isolate PBMCs from whole blood, and the isolated PBMCs were then either used fresh or cryopreserved at -140C. Each culture condition was generally run in triplicate wells.

This clonotype was observed a few times. The antigen it binds to is not known. The sample holds no much larger clone one base away, and base qualities are not on file. The library was generated by PCR. At the Johns Hopkins FTIC core, DNA from the cultured CD4+ T cells underwent TCR sequencing with the Oncomine TCR Beta short-read assay. The QIAamp micro DNA kit was used to extract genomic DNA from the cultured CD4+ T cells. Oncomine TCR Beta libraries from cultured CD4+ T cells were pooled using unique dual indexes and sequenced on an Illumina iSeq 100. Processing in the source paper ran as follows. Non-productive sequences were filtered out, and CDR3s that did not start with C, did not end with F or W, or were shorter than 7 amino acids were discarded. The MANAFEST web application identified antigen-specific clonotypes by comparing peptide-stimulated wells against reference wells and other culture wells. Positive clones required FDR below 0.05, an odds ratio above 5, and productive frequency above 0.1% in at least two of three replicate wells. Cross-reactive clonotypes were defined as significantly expanded in both SARS-CoV-2 spike wells and at least one common cold coronavirus spike condition. CDR3 homology was assessed with Levenshtein distances (stringdist) and unrooted phylogenetic trees (ape) in R version 3.6.1. The public sequencing data were trimmed at Q25 with fastp and processed into clonotypes with MiXCR by TCRdb, which kept only in-frame beta chains. All rows with the same CDR3 protein become a single entry with the most common DNA and genes. These V and J calls derive from TCRdb rather than the authors' analysis. The sample table lists around 12,000 distinct CDR3 sequences, roughly 30% of them with a count of one. Around 35% of the sample goes to the ten largest clones.

Here the sequenced sample was CD4+ T cells from blood, cultured in vitro, taken before SARS-CoV-2 vaccination. The chain is assembled from TRBV19 and TRBJ1-2; 8 bases in the middle match TRBD1. This receptor was obtained from a human donor who received a COVID-19 vaccine. The CDR3 loop reads CASTRDRSYGYTF. The nucleotides are TGTGCCAGTACTCGGGACAGGTCTTATGGCTACACCTTC.